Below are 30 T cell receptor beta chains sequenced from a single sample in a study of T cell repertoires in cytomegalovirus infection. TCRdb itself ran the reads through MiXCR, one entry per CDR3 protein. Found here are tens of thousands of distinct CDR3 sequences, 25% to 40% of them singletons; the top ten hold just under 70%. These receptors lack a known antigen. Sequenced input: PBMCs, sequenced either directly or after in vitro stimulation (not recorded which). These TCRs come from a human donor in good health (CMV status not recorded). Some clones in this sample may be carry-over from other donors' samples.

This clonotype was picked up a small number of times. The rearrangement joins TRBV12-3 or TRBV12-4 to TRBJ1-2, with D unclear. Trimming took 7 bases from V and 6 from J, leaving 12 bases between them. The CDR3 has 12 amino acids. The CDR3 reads CASTRGGDGYTF. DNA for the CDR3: TGTGCCAGCACCCGAGGTGGAGATGGCTACACCTTC.

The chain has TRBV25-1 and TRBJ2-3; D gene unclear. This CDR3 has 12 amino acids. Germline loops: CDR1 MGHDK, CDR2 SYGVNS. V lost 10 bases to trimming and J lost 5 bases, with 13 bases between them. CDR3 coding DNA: TGTGCCACAGGACCCGGTGGAGATACGCAGTATTTT. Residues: CATGPGGDTQYF.

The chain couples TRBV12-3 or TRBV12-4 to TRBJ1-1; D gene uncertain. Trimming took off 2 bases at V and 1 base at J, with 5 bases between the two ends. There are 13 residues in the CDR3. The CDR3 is CASSLIRNTEAFF. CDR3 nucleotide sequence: TGTGCCAGCAGTTTAATCCGGAACACTGAAGCTTTCTTT.

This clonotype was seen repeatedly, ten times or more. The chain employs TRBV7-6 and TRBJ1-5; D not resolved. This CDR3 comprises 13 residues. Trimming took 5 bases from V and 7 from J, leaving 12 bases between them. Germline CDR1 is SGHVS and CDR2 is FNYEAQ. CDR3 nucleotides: TGTGCCAGCAGCGAATCAATGGGACAGCCCCAGCATTTT. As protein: CASSESMGQPQHF.

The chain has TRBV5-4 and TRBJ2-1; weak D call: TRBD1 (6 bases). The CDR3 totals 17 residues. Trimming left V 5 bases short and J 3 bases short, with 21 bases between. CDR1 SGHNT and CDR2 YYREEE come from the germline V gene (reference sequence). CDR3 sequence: CASSQGGARVGYNEQFF. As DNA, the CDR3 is TGTGCCAGCAGTCAAGGGGGAGCGAGAGTTGGCTACAATGAGCAGTTCTTC.

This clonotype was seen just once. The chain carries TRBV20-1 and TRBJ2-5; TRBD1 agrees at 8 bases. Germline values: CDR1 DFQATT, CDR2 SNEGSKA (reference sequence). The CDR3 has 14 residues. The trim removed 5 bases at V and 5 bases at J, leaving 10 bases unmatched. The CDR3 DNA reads TGCAGTGCTTCTGACAGGGGTGTAGGCGAGACCCAGTACTTC. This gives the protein CSASDRGVGETQYF.

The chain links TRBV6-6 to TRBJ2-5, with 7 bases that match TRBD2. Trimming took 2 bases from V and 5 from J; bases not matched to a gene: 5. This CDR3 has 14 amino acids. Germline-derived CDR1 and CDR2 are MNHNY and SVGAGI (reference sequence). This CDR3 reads CASSYRRERETQYF. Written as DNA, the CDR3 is TGTGCCAGCAGTTACAGGCGGGAGAGGGAGACCCAGTACTTC.

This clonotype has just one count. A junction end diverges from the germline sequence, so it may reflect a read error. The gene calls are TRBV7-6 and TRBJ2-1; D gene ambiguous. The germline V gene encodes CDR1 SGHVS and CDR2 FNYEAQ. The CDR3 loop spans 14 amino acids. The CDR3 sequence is CPSSPHPSRVLEFF. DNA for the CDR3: TGTCCCAGCAGCCCCCACCCAAGCCGGGTTTTAGAGTTCTTC.

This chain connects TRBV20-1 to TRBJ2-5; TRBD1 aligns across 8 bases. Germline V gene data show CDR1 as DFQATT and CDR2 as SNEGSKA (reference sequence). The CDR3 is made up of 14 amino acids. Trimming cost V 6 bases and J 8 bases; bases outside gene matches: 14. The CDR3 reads CSARTQGVGDTQYF. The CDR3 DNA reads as TGCAGTGCCAGAACACAGGGGGTGGGAGATACCCAGTACTTC.

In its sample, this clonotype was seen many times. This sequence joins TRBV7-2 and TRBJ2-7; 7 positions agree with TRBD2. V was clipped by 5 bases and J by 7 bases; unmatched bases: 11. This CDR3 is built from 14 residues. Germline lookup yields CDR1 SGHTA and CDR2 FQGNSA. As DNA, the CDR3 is TGTGCCAGCAGCCCCCGGGCGGGAGCGAGGGAGCAGTACTTC. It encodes CASSPRAGAREQYF. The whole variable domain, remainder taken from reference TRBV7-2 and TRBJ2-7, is GAGVSQSPSNKVTEKGKDVELRCDPISGHTALYWYRQSLGQGLEFLIYFQGNSAPDKSGLPSDRFSAERTGGSVSTLTIQRTQQEDSAVYLCASSPRAGAREQYFGPGTRLTVT.

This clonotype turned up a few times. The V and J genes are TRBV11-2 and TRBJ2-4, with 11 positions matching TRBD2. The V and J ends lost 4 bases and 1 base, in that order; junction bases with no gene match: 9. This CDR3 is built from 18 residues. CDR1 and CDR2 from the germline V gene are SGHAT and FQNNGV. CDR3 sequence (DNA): TGTGCCAGCAGCTGGGTGACTAGCGGGATTGTGGCCAAAAACATTCAGTACTTC. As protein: CASSWVTSGIVAKNIQYF.

DNA of the CDR3: TGTGCCAGCAGTGAACAGACAGGGGGTGAGCAGTATTTT. Its translation: CASSEQTGGEQYF. V gene TRBV2 combines with J gene TRBJ2-3; 9 bases line up with TRBD1. Trimming at V came to 2 bases and at J to 11 bases, leaving 5 bases not matched to a gene. Germline CDR1 SNHLY, CDR2 FYNNEI. The CDR3 loop spans 13 amino acids.

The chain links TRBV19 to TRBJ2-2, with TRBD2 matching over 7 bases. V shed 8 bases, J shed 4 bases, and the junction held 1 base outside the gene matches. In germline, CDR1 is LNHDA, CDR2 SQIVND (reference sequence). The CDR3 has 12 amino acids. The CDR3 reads CASSSGTGELFF. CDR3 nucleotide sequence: TGTGCCAGTTCTAGCGGCACCGGGGAGCTGTTTTTT. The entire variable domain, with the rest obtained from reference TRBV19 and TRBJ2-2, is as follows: DGGITQSPKYLFRKEGQNVTLSCEQNLNHDAMYWYRQDPGQGLRLIYYSQIVNDFQKGDIAEGYSVSREKKESFPLTVTSAQKNPTAFYLCASSSGTGELFFGEGSRLTVL.

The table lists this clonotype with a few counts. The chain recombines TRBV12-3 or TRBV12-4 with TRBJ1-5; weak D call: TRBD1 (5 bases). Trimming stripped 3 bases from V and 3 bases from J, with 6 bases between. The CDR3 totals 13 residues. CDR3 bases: TGTGCCAGCAGTTTCAGGGTCAATCAGCCCCAGCATTTT. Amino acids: CASSFRVNQPQHF.

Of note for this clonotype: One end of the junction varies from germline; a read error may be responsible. The CDR3 protein is CASSSTSGGRGGELFF. The CDR3 DNA reads TGTGCCAGCAGCTCGACTAGCGGGGGACGGGGCGGGGAGCTGTTTTTT. This rearrangement joins TRBV5-3 to TRBJ2-2; 12 bases are a match to TRBD2. TRBV5-3 is an ORF; its function is uncertain. There are 16 residues in the CDR3.

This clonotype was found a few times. For the CDR3, the DNA is TGTGCCAGCAGCTTAAGCGCAGCTCCGAACACCGGGGAGCTGTTTTTT. As protein: CASSLSAAPNTGELFF. The chain is built from TRBV7-6 and TRBJ2-2, with D unresolved. Germline CDR1 and CDR2: SGHVS and FNYEAQ. V lost 2 bases to trimming and J lost 0 bases, with 10 bases between them. CDR3 length equals 16 residues.

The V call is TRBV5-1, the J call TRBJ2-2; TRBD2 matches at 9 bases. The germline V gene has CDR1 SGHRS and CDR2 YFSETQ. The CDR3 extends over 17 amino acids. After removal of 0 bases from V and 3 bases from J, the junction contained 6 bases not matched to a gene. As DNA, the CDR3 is TGCGCCAGCAGCTTGGCCTGGCTAGCGGGACACACCGGGGAGCTGTTTTTT. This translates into CASSLAWLAGHTGELFF.

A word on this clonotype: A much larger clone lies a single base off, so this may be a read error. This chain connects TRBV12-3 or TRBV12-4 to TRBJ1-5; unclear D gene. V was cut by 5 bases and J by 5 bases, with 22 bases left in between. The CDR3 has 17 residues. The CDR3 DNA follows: TGTGCCAGCAGTCCCTTTTGGGCCCCGGGGTGTGATCAGCCCCAGCATTTT. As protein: CASSPFWAPGCDQPQHF.

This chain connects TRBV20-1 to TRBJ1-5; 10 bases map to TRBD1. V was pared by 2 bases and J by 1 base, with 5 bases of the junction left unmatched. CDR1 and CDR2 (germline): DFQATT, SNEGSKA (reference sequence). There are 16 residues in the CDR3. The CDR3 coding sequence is TGCAGTGCTAGACGTAGGACAGGGGGGAGCAATCAGCCCCAGCATTTT. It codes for CSARRRTGGSNQPQHF.

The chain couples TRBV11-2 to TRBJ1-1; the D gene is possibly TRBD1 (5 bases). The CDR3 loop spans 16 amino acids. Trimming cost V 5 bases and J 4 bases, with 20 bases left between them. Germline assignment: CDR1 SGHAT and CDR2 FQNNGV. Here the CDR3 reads CASSLSRDLLVTEAFF. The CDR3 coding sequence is TGTGCCAGCAGCCTCTCCCGGGACCTTCTTGTCACTGAAGCTTTCTTT.

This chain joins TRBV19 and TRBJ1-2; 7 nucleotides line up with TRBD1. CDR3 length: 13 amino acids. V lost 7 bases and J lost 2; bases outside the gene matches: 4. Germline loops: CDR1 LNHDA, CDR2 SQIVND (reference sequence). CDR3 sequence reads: CASTLDRNYGYTF. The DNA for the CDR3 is TGTGCCAGTACCCTGGACAGGAACTATGGCTACACCTTC.

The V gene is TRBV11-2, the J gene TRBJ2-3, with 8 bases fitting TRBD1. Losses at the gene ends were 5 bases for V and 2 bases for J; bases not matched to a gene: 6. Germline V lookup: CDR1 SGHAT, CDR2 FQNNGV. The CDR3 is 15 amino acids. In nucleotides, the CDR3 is TGTGCCAGCAGCCGGACAGGGTGGACCACAGATACGCAGTATTTT. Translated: CASSRTGWTTDTQYF.

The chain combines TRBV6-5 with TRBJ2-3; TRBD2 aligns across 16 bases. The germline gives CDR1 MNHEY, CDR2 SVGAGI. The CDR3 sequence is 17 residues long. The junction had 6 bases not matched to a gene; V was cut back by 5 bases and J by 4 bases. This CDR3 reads CASSGGTSGGAADTQYF. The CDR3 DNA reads TGTGCCAGCAGTGGCGGGACTAGCGGGGGGGCCGCAGATACGCAGTATTTT.

DNA of the CDR3: TGTGCCAGCAGCCTATGGAAGCGAGGCGAGCAGTACTTC. The encoded protein is CASSLWKRGEQYF. This chain links TRBV7-2 with TRBJ2-7; D is unresolved. V was shortened by 5 bases and J by 6 bases, with 14 bases between the two germline ends. Looked up from germline, CDR1 is SGHTA and CDR2 is FQGNSA. This CDR3 is built from 13 residues.

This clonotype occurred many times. The CDR3 DNA is TGTGCCAGCAGCCCCGGACTAGCGGGCCAGAACAAACAGTTCTTC. The encoded protein is CASSPGLAGQNKQFF. The rearrangement links TRBV7-2 to TRBJ2-1, with 11 bases matching TRBD2. Germline values: CDR1 SGHTA, CDR2 FQGNSA. V lost 5 bases, J lost 13 bases, and 13 bases stayed unmatched. The CDR3 is 15 residues long.

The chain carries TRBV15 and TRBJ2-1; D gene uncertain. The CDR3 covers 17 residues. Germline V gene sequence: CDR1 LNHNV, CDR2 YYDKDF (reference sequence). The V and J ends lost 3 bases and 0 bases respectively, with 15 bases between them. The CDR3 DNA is TGTGCCACCAGCAGCGGTTTATTACCTAGCTCCTACAATGAGCAGTTCTTC. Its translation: CATSSGLLPSSYNEQFF.

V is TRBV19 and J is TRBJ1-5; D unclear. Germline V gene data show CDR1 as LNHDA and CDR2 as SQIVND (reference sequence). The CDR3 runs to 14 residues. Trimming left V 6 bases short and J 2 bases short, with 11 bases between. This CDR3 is CASSHLLGNQPQHF. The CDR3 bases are TGTGCCAGTAGCCACCTCCTCGGCAATCAGCCCCAGCATTTT.

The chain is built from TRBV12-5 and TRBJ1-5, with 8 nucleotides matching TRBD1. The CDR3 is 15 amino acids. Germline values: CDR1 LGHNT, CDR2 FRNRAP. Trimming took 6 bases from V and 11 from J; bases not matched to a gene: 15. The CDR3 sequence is CASGLRSGQGAAQHF. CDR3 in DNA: TGTGCTAGTGGGTTGCGCTCTGGGCAGGGGGCGGCCCAGCATTTT.

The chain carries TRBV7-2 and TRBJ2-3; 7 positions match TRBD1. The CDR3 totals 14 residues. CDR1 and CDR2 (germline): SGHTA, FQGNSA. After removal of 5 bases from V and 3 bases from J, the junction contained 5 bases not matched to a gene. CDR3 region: CASSTHRGTDTQYF. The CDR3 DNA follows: TGTGCCAGCAGCACCCACAGGGGAACAGATACGCAGTATTTT.

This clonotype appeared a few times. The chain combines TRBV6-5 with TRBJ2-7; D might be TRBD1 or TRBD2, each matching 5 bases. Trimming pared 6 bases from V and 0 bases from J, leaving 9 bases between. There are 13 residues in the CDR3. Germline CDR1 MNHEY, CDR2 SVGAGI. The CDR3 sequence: CASSRDGSYEQYF. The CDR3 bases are TGTGCCAGCAGCCGGGACGGCTCCTACGAGCAGTACTTC.